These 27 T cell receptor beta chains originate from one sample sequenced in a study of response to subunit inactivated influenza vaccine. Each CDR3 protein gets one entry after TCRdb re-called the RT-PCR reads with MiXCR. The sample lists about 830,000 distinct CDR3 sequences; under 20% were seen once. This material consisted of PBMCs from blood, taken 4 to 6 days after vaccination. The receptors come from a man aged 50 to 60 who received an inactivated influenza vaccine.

DNA of the CDR3: TGCGCCAGCAGCTTGGAGTGGGGGGGGTACGAGCAGTACTTC. This encodes CASSLEWGGYEQYF. The chain combines TRBV5-1 with TRBJ2-7, with 7 bases aligning to TRBD2. Trimming took 0 bases from V and 4 from J; bases not matched to a gene: 4. The germline V gene has CDR1 SGHRS and CDR2 YFSETQ. The CDR3 spans 14 residues.

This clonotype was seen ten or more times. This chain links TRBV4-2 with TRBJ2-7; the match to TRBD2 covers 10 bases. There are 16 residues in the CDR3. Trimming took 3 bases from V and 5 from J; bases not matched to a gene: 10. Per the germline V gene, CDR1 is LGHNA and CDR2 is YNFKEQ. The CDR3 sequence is CASSQVSGRILHEQYF. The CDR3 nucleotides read TGTGCCAGCAGCCAGGTTAGCGGGAGGATTCTCCACGAGCAGTACTTC.

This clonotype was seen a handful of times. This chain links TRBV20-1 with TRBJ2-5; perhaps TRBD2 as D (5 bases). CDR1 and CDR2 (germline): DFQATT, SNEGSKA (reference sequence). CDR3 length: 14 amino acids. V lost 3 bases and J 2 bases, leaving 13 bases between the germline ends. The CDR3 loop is CSASSWEKQETQYF. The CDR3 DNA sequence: TGCAGTGCTAGTTCGTGGGAGAAACAAGAGACCCAGTACTTC.

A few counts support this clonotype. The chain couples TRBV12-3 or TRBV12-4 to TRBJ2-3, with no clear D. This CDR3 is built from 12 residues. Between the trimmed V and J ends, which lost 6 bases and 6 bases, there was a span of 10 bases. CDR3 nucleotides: TGTGCCAGCAGACTTATAGCCGATACGCAGTATTTT. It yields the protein CASRLIADTQYF.

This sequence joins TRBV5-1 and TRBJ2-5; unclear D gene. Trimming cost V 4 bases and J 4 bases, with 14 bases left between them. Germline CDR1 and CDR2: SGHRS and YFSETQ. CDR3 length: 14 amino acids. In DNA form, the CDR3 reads TGCGCCAGCAGCGACCTCCTCAGTGGAGAGACCCAGTACTTC. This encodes CASSDLLSGETQYF.

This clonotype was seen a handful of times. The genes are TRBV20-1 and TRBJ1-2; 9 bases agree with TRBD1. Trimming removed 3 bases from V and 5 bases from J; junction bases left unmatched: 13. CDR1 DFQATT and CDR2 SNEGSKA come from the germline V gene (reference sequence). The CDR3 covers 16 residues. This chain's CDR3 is CSASLSLGQGRYGYTF. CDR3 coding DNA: TGCAGTGCTAGTTTAAGTTTGGGACAGGGTCGTTATGGCTACACCTTC.

As DNA, the CDR3 is TGCGCCAGCAGCTTCTTACAGGGTACTTATACGCAGTATTTT. Its translation: CASSFLQGTYTQYF. V usage is TRBV5-1 and J usage is TRBJ2-3; D is perhaps TRBD1 (6 bases). Germline CDR1 is SGHRS and CDR2 is YFSETQ. The CDR3 contains 14 residues. With 2 bases removed from V and 7 bases from J, the gap between germline ends came to 14 bases.

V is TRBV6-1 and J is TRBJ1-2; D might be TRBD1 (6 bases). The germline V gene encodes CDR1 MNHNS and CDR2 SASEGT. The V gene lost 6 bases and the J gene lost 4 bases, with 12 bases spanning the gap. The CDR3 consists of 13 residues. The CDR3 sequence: CASRLTGSYGYTF. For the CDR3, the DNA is TGTGCCAGCAGACTGACAGGATCCTATGGCTACACCTTC.

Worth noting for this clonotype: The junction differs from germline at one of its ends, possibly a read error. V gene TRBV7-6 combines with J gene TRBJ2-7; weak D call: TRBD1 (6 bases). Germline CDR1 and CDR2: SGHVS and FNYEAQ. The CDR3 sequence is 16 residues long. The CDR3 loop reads CASSLAIDRNAYEQYF. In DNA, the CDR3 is TGTGCCAGCAGCTTAGCTATTGACAGGAATGCCTATGAGCAGTACTTC.

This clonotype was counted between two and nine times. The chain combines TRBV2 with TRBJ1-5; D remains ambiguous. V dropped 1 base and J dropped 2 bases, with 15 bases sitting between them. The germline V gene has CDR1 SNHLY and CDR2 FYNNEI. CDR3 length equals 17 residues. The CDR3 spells CASSEGLGLRGNQPQHF. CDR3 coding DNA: TGTGCCAGCAGTGAAGGGCTGGGCCTCCGGGGCAATCAGCCCCAGCATTTT.

DNA for the CDR3: TGTGCCAGCAGTCCCTTAGAGTCCTACGAGCAGTACTTC. Translation: CASSPLESYEQYF. This chain connects TRBV6-1 to TRBJ2-7; D gene uncertain. CDR1 and CDR2 from the germline V gene are MNHNS and SASEGT. Trimming took off 5 bases at V and 1 base at J, with 9 bases between the two ends. The CDR3 runs 13 residues.

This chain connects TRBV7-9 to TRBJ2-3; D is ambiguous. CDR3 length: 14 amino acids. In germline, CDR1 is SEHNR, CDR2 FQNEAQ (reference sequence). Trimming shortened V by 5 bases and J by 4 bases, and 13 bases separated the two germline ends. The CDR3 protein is CASSVVGAADTQYF. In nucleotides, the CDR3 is TGTGCCAGCAGCGTTGTTGGTGCCGCAGATACGCAGTATTTT.

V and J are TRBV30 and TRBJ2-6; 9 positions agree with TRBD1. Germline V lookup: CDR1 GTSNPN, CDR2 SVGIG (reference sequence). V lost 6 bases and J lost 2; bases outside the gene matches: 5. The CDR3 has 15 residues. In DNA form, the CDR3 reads TGTGCCTGTGGGACAGGGATGGCTGGGGCCAACGTCCTGACTTTC. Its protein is CACGTGMAGANVLTF.

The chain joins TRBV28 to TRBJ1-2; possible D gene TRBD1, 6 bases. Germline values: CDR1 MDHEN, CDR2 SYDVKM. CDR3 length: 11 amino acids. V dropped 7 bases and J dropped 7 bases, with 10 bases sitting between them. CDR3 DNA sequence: TGTGCCAGCAACCCAGGGGTTGGCTACACCTTC. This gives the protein CASNPGVGYTF.

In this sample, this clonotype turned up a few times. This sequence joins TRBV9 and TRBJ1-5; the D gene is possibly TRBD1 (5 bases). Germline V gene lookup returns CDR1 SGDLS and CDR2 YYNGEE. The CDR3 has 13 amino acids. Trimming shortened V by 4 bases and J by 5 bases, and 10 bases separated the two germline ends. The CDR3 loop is CASSSGTYQPQHF. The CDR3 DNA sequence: TGTGCCAGCAGCTCTGGGACCTATCAGCCCCAGCATTTT.

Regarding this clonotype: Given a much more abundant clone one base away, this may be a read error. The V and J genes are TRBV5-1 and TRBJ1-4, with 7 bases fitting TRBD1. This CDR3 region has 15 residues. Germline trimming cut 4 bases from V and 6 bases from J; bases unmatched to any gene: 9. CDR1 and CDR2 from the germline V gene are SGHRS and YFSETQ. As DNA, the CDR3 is TGCGCCAGCAGCACGAAAGGGGGCACTGATGAAAAACTGTTTTTT. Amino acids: CASSTKGGTDEKLFF.

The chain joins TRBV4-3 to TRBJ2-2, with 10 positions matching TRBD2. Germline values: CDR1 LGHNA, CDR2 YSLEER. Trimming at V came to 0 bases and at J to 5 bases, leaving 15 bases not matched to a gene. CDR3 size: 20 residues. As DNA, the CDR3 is TGCGCCAGCAGCCAAGATCCCGGAGGACTAGCGGCCTCGAGTACCGGGGAGCTGTTTTTT. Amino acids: CASSQDPGGLAASSTGELFF.

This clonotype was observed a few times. The CDR3 region is CASSPTGTVQETQYF. The CDR3 nucleotides read TGCGCCAGCAGCCCCACTGGGACAGTCCAAGAGACCCAGTACTTC. The chain employs TRBV5-1 and TRBJ2-5; TRBD1 agrees at 7 bases. From germline, CDR1 is SGHRS and CDR2 YFSETQ. CDR3 length: 15 residues. Trimming removed 4 bases from V and 1 base from J; junction bases left unmatched: 7.

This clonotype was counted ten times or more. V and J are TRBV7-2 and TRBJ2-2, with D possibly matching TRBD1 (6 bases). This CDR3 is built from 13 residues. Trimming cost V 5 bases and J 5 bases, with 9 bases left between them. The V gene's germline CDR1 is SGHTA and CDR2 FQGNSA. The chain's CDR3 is CASSPGTTGELFF. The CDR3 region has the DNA TGTGCCAGCAGCCCCGGGACAACCGGGGAGCTGTTTTTT.

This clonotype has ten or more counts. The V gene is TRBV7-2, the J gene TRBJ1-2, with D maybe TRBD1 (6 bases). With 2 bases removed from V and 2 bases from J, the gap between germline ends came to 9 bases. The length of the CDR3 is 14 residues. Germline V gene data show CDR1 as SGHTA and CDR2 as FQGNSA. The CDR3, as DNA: TGTGCCAGCAGCTTATCCCAGGGGAACTATGGCTACACCTTC. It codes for CASSLSQGNYGYTF.

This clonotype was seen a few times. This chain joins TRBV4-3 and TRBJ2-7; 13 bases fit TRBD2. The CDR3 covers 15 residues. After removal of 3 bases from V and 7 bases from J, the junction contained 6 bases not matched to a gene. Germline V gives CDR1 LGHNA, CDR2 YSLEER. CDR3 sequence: CASSQGLAGMNEQYF. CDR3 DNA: TGCGCCAGCAGCCAGGGACTAGCGGGAATGAATGAGCAGTACTTC.

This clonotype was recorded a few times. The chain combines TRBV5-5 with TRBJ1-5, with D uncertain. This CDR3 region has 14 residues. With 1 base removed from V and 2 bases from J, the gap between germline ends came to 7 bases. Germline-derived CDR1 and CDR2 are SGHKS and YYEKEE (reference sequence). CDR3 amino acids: CASSLFIGNQPQHF. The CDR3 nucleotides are TGTGCCAGCAGCTTGTTCATCGGCAATCAGCCCCAGCATTTT.

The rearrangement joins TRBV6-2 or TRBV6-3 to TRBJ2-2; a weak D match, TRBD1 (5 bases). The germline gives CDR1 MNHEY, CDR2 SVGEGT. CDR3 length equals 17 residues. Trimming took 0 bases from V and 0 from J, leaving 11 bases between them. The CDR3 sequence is CASSYSSQVANTGELFF. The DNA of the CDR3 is TGTGCCAGCAGTTACTCATCACAGGTAGCGAACACCGGGGAGCTGTTTTTT.

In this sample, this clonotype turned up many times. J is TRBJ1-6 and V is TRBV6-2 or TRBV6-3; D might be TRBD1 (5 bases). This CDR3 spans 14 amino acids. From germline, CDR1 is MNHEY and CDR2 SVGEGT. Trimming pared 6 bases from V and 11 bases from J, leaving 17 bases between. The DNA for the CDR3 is TGTGCCAGCAGCAAAATGGCAGGGAGGGCACCCCTCCACTTT. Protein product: CASSKMAGRAPLHF.

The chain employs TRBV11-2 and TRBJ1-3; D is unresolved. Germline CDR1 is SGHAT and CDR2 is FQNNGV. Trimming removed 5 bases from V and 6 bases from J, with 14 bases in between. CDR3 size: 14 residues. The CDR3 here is CASSRHGRENTIYF. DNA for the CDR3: TGTGCCAGCAGCCGCCACGGGCGCGAAAACACCATATATTTT.

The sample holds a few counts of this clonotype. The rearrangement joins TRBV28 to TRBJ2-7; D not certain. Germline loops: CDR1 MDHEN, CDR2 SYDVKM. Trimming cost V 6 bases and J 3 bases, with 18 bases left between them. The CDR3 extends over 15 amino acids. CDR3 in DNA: TGTGCCAGCAGCCCGCCTAATCTTTATCTCTACGAGCAGTACTTC. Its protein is CASSPPNLYLYEQYF.

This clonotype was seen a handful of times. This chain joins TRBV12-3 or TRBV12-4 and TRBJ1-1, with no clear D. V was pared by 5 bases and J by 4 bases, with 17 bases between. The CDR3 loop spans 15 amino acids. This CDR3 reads CASSPRGGGRTEAFF. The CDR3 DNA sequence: TGTGCCAGCAGTCCCCGAGGAGGCGGACGCACTGAAGCTTTCTTT.